Listed here is a single T cell receptor (beta chain). The record originates from a study of blood T cell repertoires in COVID-19. Study context: Acute and convalescent COVID-19 specimens originated in the United States, Italy and Spain. The analysed material was cDNA or gDNA that came from T cells, B-cell-depleted T cells, or PBMCs.

In Seattle, patients joined the study during active infection and were tracked longitudinally. In the authors' methods: Reference gene primer amplification in the assay estimated nucleated cell counts. The assay was immunoSEQ multiplex PCR, and TCRdb's table has in-frame clones only and misses some. D and trimming were read from the DNA, whereas the V and J calls and clone size are those reported in that table. The sample has 20,000 to 30,000 clones, around nine tenths seen once. Sequencing used peripheral blood. This receptor was obtained from a man between 65 and 85 years old with COVID-19, enrolled during active disease.

DNA for the CDR3: TGTGCCAGCAGTCCTGGGCACTCCTACAATGAGCAGTTCTTC. It yields the protein CASSPGHSYNEQFF. V gene TRBV6-6 combines with J gene TRBJ2-1; D is uncertain. The V gene's germline CDR1 is MNHNY and CDR2 SVGAGI (reference sequence). The CDR3 has 14 residues. V lost 5 bases and J 0 bases, leaving 8 bases between the germline ends.